One sample yielded the 4 T cell receptor beta chains listed below, sequenced in a study of blood T cell repertoires in COVID-19. The repertoire was sequenced with immunoSEQ multiplex PCR; TCRdb's copy has only in-frame clones and lacks some. The repertoire includes 250,000 to 300,000 clones, approximately 86% of them detected once, and approximately 14% sits in the top ten. Material: peripheral blood. The origin of the receptors is a woman in her 70s with COVID-19, enrolled during active disease.

Points on this clone: Different DNA sequences within this sample yield the same CDR3. The chain couples TRBV5-6 to TRBJ1-3, with D possibly being TRBD1 (5 bases). CDR1 is SGHDT and CDR2 is YYEEEE in the germline V gene. Trimming left V 0 bases short and J 0 bases short, with 10 bases between. The CDR3 has 16 residues. The chain's CDR3 is CASSLAGGTSGNTIYF. The CDR3 nucleotides read TGTGCCAGCAGCTTGGCCGGAGGGACCTCTGGAAACACCATATATTTT.

The chain employs TRBV12-3 or TRBV12-4 and TRBJ1-2; D unclear. The CDR3 spans 12 residues. The V end was cut by 3 bases, the J end by 4 bases, with 6 bases between. CDR3 DNA: TGTGCCAGCAGTTTTTCTTCCTATGGCTACACCTTC. Translating it yields CASSFSSYGYTF.

The V call is TRBV7-8, the J call TRBJ2-3; D is unresolved. Germline V gives CDR1 SGHVS, CDR2 FQNEAQ. The CDR3 runs to 13 residues. The V end lost 1 base, the J end lost 4 bases, and 6 bases lay between the germline ends. CDR3 sequence reads: CASSLGSSDTQYF. CDR3 coding DNA: TGTGCCAGCAGCTTAGGCAGTTCAGATACGCAGTATTTT. Variable domain in full (rest from reference TRBV7-8 and TRBJ2-3): GAGVSQSPRYKVAKRGQDVALRCDPISGHVSLFWYQQALGQGPEFLTYFQNEAQLDKSGLPSDRFFAERPEGSVSTLKIQRTQQEDSAVYLCASSLGSSDTQYFGPGTRLTVL.

The chain employs TRBV5-5 and TRBJ1-4; D remains unclear. This CDR3 is 14 amino acids long. Between the trimmed V and J ends, which lost 2 bases and 8 bases, there was a span of 13 bases. Germline V gives CDR1 SGHKS, CDR2 YYEKEE (reference sequence). The CDR3 sequence is CASSFKGSGEKLFF. CDR3 in DNA: TGTGCCAGCAGCTTTAAGGGTTCGGGGGAAAAACTGTTTTTT.